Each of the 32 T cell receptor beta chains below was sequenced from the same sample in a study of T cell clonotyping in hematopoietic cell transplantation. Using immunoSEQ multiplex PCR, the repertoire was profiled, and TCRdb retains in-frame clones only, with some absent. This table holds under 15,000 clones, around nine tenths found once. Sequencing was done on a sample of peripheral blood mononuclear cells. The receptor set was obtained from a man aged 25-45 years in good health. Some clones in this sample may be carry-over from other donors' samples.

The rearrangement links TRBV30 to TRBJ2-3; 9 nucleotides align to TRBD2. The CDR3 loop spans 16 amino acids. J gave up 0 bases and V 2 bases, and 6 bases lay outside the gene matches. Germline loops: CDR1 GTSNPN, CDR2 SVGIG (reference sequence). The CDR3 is CAWSRGLAGSTDTQYF. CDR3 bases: TGTGCCTGGAGTAGGGGGCTAGCGGGGAGCACAGATACGCAGTATTTT.

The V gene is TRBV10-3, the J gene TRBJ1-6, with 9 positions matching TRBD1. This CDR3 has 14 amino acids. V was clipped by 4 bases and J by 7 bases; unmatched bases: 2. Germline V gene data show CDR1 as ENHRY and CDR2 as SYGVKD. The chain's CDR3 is CAISAGQGNSPLHF. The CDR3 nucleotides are TGTGCCATCAGTGCAGGACAGGGGAATTCACCCCTCCACTTT.

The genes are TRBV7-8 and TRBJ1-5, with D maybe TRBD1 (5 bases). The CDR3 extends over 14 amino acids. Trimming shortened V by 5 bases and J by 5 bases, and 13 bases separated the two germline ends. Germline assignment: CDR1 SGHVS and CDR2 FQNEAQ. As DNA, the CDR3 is TGTGCCAGCAGCCGGTGGGGGGGAGATCAGCCCCAGCATTTT. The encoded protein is CASSRWGGDQPQHF. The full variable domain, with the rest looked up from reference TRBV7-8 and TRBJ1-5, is GAGVSQSPRYKVAKRGQDVALRCDPISGHVSLFWYQQALGQGPEFLTYFQNEAQLDKSGLPSDRFFAERPEGSVSTLKIQRTQQEDSAVYLCASSRWGGDQPQHFGDGTRLSIL.

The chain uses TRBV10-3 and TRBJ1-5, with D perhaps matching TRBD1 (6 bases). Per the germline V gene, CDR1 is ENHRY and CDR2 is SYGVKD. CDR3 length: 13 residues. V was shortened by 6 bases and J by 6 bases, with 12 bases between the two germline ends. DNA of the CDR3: TGTGCCATCAGGCCAGGGGCAGGTCAGCCCCAGCATTTT. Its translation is CAIRPGAGQPQHF.

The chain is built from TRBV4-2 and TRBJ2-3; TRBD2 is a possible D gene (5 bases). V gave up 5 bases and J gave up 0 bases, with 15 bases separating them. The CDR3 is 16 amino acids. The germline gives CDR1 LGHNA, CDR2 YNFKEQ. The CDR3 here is CASSVGRLSSTDTQYF. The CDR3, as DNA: TGTGCCAGCAGCGTTGGGAGACTATCTAGCACAGATACGCAGTATTTT.

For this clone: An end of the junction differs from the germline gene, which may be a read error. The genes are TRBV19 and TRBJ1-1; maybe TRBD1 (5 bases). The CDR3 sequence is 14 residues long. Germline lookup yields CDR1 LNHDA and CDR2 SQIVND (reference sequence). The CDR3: CASSTPPRGAWTVF. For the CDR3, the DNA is TGTGCCAGTAGTACCCCCCCGCGGGGCGCCTGGACGGTCTTT. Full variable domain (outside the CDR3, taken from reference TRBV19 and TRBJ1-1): DGGITQSPKYLFRKEGQNVTLSCEQNLNHDAMYWYRQDPGQGLRLIYYSQIVNDFQKGDIAEGYSVSREKKESFPLTVTSAQKNPTAFYLCASSTPPRGAWTVFGQGTRLTVV.

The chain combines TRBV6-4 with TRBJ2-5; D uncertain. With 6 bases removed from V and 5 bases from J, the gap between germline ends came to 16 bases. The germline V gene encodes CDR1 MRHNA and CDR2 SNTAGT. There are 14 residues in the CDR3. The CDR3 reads CASSPTSTSETQYF. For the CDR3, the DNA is TGTGCCAGCAGCCCGACGAGTACCTCGGAGACCCAGTACTTC.

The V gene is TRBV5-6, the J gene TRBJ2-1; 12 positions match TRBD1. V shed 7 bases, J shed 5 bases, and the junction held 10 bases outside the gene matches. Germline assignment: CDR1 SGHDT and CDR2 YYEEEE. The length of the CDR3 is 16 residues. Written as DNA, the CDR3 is TGTGCCAGCCGATTTACCGGGACAGGGGGCAACAATGAGCAGTTCTTC. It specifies CASRFTGTGGNNEQFF.

The CDR3 here is CASSVGGRGDNYGYTF. In DNA, the CDR3 is TGTGCCAGCAGCGTAGGAGGTAGAGGGGACAACTATGGCTACACCTTC. This chain uses TRBV9 with TRBJ1-2; tentatively, D is TRBD1 (5 bases). The CDR3 is 16 amino acids. Germline CDR1 and CDR2: SGDLS and YYNGEE. Trimming took off 0 bases at V and 2 bases at J, with 14 bases between the two ends.

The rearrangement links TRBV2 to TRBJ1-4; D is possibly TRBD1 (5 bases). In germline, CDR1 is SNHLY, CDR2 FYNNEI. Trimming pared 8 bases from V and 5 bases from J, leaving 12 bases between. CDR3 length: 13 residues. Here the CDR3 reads CASEPRGNEKLFF. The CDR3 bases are TGTGCCAGCGAGCCTAGGGGAAATGAAAAACTGTTTTTT. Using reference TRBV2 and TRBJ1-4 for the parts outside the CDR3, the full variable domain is EPEVTQTPSHQVTQMGQEVILRCVPISNHLYFYWYRQILGQKVEFLVSFYNNEISEKSEIFDDQFSVERPDGSNFTLKIRSTKLEDSAMYFCASEPRGNEKLFFGSGTQLSVL.

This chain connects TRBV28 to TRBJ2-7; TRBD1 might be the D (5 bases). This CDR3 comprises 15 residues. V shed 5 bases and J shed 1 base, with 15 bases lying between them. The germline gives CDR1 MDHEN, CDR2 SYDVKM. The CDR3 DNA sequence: TGTGCCAGCAGTCAAAGGGGCCCTTATTCCTACGAGCAGTACTTC. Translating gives CASSQRGPYSYEQYF.

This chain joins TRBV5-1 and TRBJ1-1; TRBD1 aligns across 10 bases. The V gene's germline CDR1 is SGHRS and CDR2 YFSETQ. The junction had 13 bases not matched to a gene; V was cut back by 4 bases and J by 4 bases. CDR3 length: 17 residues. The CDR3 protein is CASSGPGQGSGSTEAFF. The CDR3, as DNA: TGCGCCAGCAGCGGCCCGGGACAGGGGTCCGGTAGCACTGAAGCTTTCTTT.

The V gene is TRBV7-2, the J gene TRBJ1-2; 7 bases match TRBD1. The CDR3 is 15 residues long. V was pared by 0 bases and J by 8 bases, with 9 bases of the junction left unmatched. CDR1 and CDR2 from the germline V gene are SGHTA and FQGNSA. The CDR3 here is CASSLAVQGGGGYTF. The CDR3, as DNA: TGTGCCAGCAGCTTAGCGGTTCAGGGGGGGGGCGGCTACACCTTC. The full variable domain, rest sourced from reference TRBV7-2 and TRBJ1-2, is GAGVSQSPSNKVTEKGKDVELRCDPISGHTALYWYRQSLGQGLEFLIYFQGNSAPDKSGLPSDRFSAERTGGSVSTLTIQRTQQEDSAVYLCASSLAVQGGGGYTFGSGTRLTVV.

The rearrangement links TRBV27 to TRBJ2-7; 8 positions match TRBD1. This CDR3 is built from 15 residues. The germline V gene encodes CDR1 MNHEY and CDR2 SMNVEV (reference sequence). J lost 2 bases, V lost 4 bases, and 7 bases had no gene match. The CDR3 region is CASSSGQAGTYEQYF. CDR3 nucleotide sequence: TGTGCCAGCAGTTCGGGACAGGCGGGGACCTACGAGCAGTACTTC.

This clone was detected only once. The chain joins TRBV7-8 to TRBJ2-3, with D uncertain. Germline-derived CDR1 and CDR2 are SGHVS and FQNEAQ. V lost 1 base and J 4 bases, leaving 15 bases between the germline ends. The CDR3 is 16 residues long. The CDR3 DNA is TGTGCCAGCAGCTTAGGTGTCAGGATAATAGCAGATACGCAGTATTTT. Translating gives CASSLGVRIIADTQYF.

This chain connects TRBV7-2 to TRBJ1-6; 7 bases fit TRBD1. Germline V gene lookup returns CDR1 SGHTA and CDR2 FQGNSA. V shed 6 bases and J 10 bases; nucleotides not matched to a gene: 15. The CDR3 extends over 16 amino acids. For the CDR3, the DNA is TGTGCCAGCAGAAGAAGGGGGCCCGGTACGAGATCACCCCTCCACTTT. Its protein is CASRRRGPGTRSPLHF.

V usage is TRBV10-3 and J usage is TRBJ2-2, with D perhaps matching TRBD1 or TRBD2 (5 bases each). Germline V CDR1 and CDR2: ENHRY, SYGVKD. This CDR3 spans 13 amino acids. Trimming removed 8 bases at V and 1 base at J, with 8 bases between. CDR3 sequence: CAIGTVNTGELFF. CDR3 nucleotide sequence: TGTGCCATCGGGACGGTGAACACCGGGGAGCTGTTTTTT.

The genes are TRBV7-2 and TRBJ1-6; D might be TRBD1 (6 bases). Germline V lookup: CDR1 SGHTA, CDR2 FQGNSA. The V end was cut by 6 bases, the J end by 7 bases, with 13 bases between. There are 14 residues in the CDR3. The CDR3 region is CASRPDRTNSPLHF. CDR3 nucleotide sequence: TGTGCCAGCAGACCCGACAGGACCAATTCACCCCTCCACTTT.

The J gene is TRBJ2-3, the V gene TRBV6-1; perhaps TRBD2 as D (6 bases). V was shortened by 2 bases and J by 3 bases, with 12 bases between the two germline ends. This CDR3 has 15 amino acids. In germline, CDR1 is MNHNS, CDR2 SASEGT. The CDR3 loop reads CASSERSGLTDTQYF. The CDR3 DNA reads TGTGCCAGCAGTGAACGGAGCGGGTTAACAGATACGCAGTATTTT.

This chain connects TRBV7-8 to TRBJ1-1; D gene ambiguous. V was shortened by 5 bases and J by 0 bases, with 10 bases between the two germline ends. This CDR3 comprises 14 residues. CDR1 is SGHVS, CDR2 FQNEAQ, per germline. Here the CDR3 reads CASSLNAVNTEAFF. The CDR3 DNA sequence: TGTGCCAGCAGCCTTAACGCGGTGAACACTGAAGCTTTCTTT.

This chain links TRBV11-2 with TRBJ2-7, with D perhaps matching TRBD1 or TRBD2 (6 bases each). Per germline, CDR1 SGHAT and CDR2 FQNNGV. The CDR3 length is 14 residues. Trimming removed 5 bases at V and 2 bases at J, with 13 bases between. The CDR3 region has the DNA TGTGCCAGCAGCCACCCGAGGGGGGCCTACGAGCAGTACTTC. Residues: CASSHPRGAYEQYF.

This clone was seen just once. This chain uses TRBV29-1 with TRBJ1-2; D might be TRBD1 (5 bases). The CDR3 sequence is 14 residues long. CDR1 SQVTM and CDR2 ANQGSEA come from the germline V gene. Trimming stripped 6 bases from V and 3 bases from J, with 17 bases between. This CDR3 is CSVRGQPGDYGYTF. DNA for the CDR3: TGCAGCGTCCGAGGACAACCGGGGGACTATGGCTACACCTTC. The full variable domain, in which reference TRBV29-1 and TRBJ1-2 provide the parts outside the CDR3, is SAVISQKPSRDICQRGTSLTIQCQVDSQVTMMFWYRQQPGQSLTLIATANQGSEATYESGFVIDKFPISRPNLTFSTLTVSNMSPEDSSIYLCSVRGQPGDYGYTFGSGTRLTVV.

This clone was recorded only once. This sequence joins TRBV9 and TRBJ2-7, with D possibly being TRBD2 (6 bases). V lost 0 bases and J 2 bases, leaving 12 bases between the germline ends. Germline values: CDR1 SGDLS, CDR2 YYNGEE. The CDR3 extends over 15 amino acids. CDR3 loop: CASSVDAGITYEQYF. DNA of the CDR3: TGTGCCAGCAGCGTAGATGCGGGGATTACCTACGAGCAGTACTTC.

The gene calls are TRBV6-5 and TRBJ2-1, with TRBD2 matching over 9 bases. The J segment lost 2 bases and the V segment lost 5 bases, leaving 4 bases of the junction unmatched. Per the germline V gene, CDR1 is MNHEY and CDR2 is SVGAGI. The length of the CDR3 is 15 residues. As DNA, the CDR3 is TGTGCCAGCAGTCCCGGACTAGCGACCTACAATGAGCAGTTCTTC. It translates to CASSPGLATYNEQFF.

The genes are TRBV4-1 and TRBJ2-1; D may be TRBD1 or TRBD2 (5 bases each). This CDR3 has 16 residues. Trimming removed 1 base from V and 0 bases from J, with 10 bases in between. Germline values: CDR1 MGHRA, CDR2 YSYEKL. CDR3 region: CASSQVSGSSYNEQFF. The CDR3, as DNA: TGCGCCAGCAGCCAAGTTTCAGGGAGCTCCTACAATGAGCAGTTCTTC.

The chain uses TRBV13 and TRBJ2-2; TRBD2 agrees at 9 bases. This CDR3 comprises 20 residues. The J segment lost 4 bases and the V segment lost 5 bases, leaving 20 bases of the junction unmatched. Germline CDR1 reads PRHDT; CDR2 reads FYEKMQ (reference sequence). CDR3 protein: CASSRIGYSGLAGSTGELFF. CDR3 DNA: TGTGCCAGCAGCAGGATCGGATATTCGGGGCTAGCGGGGAGCACCGGGGAGCTGTTTTTT.

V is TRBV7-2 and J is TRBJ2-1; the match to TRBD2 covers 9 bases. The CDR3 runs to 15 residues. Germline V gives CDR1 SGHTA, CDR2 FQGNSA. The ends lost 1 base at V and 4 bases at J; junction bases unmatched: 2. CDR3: CASSLGLAGYNEQFF. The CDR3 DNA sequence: TGTGCCAGCAGCTTAGGGCTAGCGGGATACAATGAGCAGTTCTTC.

This CDR3 reads CASSVGQASNQPQHF. The CDR3 bases are TGTGCCAGCAGCGTAGGACAGGCGAGCAATCAGCCCCAGCATTTT. The V and J genes are TRBV9 and TRBJ1-5, with a tentative D call TRBD1 (6 bases). Germline CDR1 reads SGDLS; CDR2 reads YYNGEE. Trimming left V 0 bases short and J 1 base short, with 8 bases between. The CDR3 is 15 amino acids.

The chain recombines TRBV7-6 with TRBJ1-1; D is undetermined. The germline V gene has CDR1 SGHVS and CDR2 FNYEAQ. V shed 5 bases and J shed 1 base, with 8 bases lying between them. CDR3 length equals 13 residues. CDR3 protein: CASSPGTNTEAFF. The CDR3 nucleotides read TGTGCCAGCAGCCCAGGAACGAACACTGAAGCTTTCTTT.

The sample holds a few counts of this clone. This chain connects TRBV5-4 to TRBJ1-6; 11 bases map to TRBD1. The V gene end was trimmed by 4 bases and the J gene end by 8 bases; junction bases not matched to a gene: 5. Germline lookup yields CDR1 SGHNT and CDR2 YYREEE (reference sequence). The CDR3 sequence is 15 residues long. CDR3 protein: CASSPGQGEYSPLHF. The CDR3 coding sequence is TGTGCCAGCAGCCCGGGACAGGGGGAGTATTCACCCCTCCACTTT.

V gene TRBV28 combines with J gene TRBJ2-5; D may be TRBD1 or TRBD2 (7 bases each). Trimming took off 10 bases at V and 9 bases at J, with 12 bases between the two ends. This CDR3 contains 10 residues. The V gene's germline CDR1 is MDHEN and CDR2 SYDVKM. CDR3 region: CATSGGAQYF. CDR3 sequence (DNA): TGTGCCACCTCAGGGGGGGCCCAGTACTTC. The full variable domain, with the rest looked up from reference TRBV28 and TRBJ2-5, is DVKVTQSSRYLVKRTGEKVFLECVQDMDHENMFWYRQDPGLGLRLIYFSYDVKMKEKGDIPEGYSVSREKKERFSLILESASTNQTSMYLCATSGGAQYFGPGTRLLVL.

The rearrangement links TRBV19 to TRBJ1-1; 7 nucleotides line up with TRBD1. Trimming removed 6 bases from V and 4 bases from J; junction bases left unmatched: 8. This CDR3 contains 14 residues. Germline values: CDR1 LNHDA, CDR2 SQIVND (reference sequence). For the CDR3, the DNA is TGTGCCAGTAGCTTCAGGGGGATCAGCACTGAAGCTTTCTTT. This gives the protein CASSFRGISTEAFF. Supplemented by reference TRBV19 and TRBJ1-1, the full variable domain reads DGGITQSPKYLFRKEGQNVTLSCEQNLNHDAMYWYRQDPGQGLRLIYYSQIVNDFQKGDIAEGYSVSREKKESFPLTVTSAQKNPTAFYLCASSFRGISTEAFFGQGTRLTVV.